The clone carrying this T cell receptor beta chain turned up a few times. What it recognizes is unknown. The data were obtained in a study of CD8 T cells in Susac syndrome. As for the study in general: The sequenced Susac syndrome patients included about six who had clinically active disease and under ten who were in remission.

The RNA input was about 0.45 to 1 ug, and it was reverse transcribed with random hexamers. The method of amplification for TCR beta CDR3 was immunoSEQ multiplex PCR, covering 54 Vbeta and 13 Jbeta. In TCRdb, the immunoSEQ multiplex PCR reads were re-called with MiXCR into one record per CDR3 protein. The table shows around 80,000 distinct CDR3 sequences, with approximately 94% occurring only once. Regarding the study as a whole: The study found that Susac CD8+ clonal expansion peaked in TEMRA cells and active patients.

As judged by recently defined diagnostic criteria, patients with Susac syndrome had definite or probable disease. The V end was cut by 3 bases, the J end by 6 bases, with 6 bases between. The CDR3 covers 11 residues. The V gene's germline CDR1 is MDHEN and CDR2 SYDVKM. The sample taken for sequencing was CD8+ T cells from PBMCs. The V and J genes are TRBV28 and TRBJ2-7; perhaps TRBD1 as D (5 bases). The TCR sequence derives from a human donor with Susac syndrome. CDR3 nucleotides: TGTGCCAGCAGTTTTAGGGGCGAGCAGTACTTC. Amino acid sequence: CASSFRGEQYF.